These T cell receptor beta chains were read from a single sample in a study of metastatic and nonmetastatic thyroid tumors. TCRdb reanalyzed the PCR reads via MiXCR. The table includes over 20,000 clones, 15% detected once. The sequencing input was blood. These receptors were collected from a female donor with papillary thyroid cancer or a benign thyroid nodule (not recorded which). Some clones in this sample may be carry-over from other donors' samples. Each CDR3 is given with its conserved first and last residue. D genes are given only for firm matches. The size entry is marked missing in some rows and otherwise reads once, few, many or a size class.

>TRBD1|TRBV12-3/TRBV12-4|TRBJ2-1|many
TGTGCCAGCAGTTTAATGGCAGGGGGTTACAATGAGCAGTTCTTC
CASSLMAGGYNEQFF
>NA|TRBV20-1|TRBJ2-7|NA
TGCAGTGCTAGAGATCTGGGATACGAGCAGTACTTC
CSARDLGYEQYF
>NA|TRBV29-1|TRBJ1-2|many
TGCAGCGTTGGGGTTACAGGGCCCATAGGCTACACCTTC
CSVGVTGPIGYTF
>TRBD1|TRBV6-1|TRBJ1-5|NA
TGTGCCAGCAGTGAAGGGACAGGGGTTGAGCAGCCCCAGCATTTT
CASSEGTGVEQPQHF
>TRBD1|TRBV28|TRBJ2-5|many
TGTGCCAGCAGTTCCGGACAGGTTAGGGAGACCCAGTACTTC
CASSSGQVRETQYF
>TRBD1|TRBV9|TRBJ2-5|many
TGTGCCAGCAGCTTCCGGACAGGCCCCCAAGAGACCCAGTACTTC
CASSFRTGPQETQYF
>TRBD1|TRBV19|TRBJ2-3|many
TGTGCCGTCGGACAGGACCGCACAGATACGCAGTATTTT
CAVGQDRTDTQYF
>TRBD2|TRBV4-3|TRBJ2-7|NA
TGCGCCAGCAGCCCCTCGGCTAGCGGGATCGACGAGCAGTACTTC
CASSPSASGIDEQYF
>TRBD2|TRBV20-1|TRBJ2-1|NA
TGCAGTGCTAGTAGACCCGGGACTAGCGGGAGCAATGAGCAGTTCTTC
CSASRPGTSGSNEQFF
>NA|TRBV7-9|TRBJ1-2|many
TGTGCCACCTCAATCGGCGGATCTAACTATGGCTACACCTTC
CATSIGGSNYGYTF
>NA|TRBV4-2|TRBJ1-6|NA
TGTGCCAGCAGCCAAGACAGGGGAGCTTCACCCCTCCACTTT
CASSQDRGASPLHF
>NA|TRBV2|TRBJ1-1|many
TGTGCCAGCAGTGGGCAGATGAACACTGAAGCTTTCTTT
CASSGQMNTEAFF
>NA|TRBV20-1|TRBJ2-1|many
TGCAGTGCTAGAGATCAATCTCGGGCGGGACCGCCTTTTTACAATGAGCAGTTCTTC
CSARDQSRAGPPFYNEQFF
>TRBD2|TRBV6-4|TRBJ2-3|many
TGTGCCAGCAGTGACTCATGGACTAGCGGCATGAAAGATACGCAGTATTTT
CASSDSWTSGMKDTQYF
>TRBD1|TRBV30|TRBJ1-1|many
TGTGCCTGGAACAAACAGGGGGCGCGTAGCACTGAAGCTTTCTTT
CAWNKQGARSTEAFF
>TRBD1|TRBV6-1|TRBJ1-5|NA
TGTGCCAGCAAAAACGACAGGGCCCTCAATCAGCCCCAGCATTTT
CASKNDRALNQPQHF
>NA|TRBV27|TRBJ2-1|many
TGTGCCAGCAGTTTGTCGGGAGACTACAATGAGCAGTTCTTC
CASSLSGDYNEQFF
>NA|TRBV27|TRBJ2-5|NA
TGTGCCAGCAGTTTAAACAGGGACCCAGAGACCCAGTACTTC
CASSLNRDPETQYF
>NA|TRBV5-6|TRBJ2-5|NA
TGTGCCAGCAGCTTGGCCCTGGGTAGACCGGAGACCCAGTACTTC
CASSLALGRPETQYF
>NA|TRBV20-1|TRBJ2-1|many
TGCAGTTACACCCCCGGGCCGCACAATGAGCAGTTCTTC
CSYTPGPHNEQFF
>NA|TRBV19|TRBJ2-7|many
TGTGCCAGTAGTATAGGAAAATGGACGGGGAGCTACGAGCAGTACTTC
CASSIGKWTGSYEQYF
>NA|TRBV7-9|TRBJ2-7|NA
TGTGCCAGCAGCTTACGAACGGGAGCGCCGGTCGAGCAGTACTTC
CASSLRTGAPVEQYF
>NA|TRBV14|TRBJ1-3|NA
TGTGCCAGCAGCCGACGGGGTCTTGGAAACGCCATATATTTT
CASSRRGLGNAIYF
>NA|TRBV7-8|TRBJ2-5|NA
TGTGCCAGCAGCTTAGGACTAGACCAAGAGACCCAGTACTTC
CASSLGLDQETQYF